This paragraph covers one TCR beta chain sequence. This entry comes from a study of T cells in Graves' hyperthyroidism and ophthalmopathy. RNA transcripts gave rise to amplified TCR beta CDR3 regions. The TCR CDR3 first-round RT-PCR relied on the HTBI primer set. TCRdb fed the multiplex PCR reads into MiXCR, producing one record per CDR3 protein. The sample has 35,000 to 45,000 distinct CDR3 sequences, 52% seen once; the top ten hold 17%. For ophthalmopathy patients, the Clinical Activity Score was at least 3 and the NOSPECS grade at least 4; duration was under 3 months. Germline V gene lookup returns CDR1 SNHLY and CDR2 FYNNEI. V was cut by 3 bases and J by 10 bases, with 12 bases left in between. This CDR3 region has 13 residues.

The material sequenced was blood. This sequence joins TRBV2 and TRBJ1-4, with D perhaps matching TRBD1 (5 bases). The source of this sequence is a man aged 35 to 55 with Graves' ophthalmopathy. Written as DNA, the CDR3 is TGTGCCAGCAGTGAGGACGGGGCGGGAAAACTGTTTTTT. As protein: CASSEDGAGKLFF.